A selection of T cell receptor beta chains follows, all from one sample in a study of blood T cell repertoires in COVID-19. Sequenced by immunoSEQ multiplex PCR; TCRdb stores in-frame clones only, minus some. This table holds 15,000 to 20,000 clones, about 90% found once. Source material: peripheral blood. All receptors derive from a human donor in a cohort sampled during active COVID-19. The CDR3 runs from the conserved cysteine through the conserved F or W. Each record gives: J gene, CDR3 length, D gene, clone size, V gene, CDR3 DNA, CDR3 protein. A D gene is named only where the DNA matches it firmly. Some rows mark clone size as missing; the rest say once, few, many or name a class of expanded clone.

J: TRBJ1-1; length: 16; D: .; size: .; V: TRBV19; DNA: TGTGCCAGTAGTAACGCCGGGACAAGGGACCACACTGAAGCTTTCTTT; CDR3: CASSNAGTRDHTEAFF
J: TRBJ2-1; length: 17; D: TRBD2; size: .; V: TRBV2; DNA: TGTGCCAGCTCTAACCCGTGGACTAGCGGGGTTTCCGCTGAGCAGTTCTTC; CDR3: CASSNPWTSGVSAEQFF
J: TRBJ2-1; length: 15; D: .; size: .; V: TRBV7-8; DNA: TGTGCCAGCAGAAACGACCCGAGGTCCTACAATGAGCAGTTCTTC; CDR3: CASRNDPRSYNEQFF
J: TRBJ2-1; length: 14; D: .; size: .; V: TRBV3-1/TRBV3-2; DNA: TGTGCCAGCAGCCTGCGGGGCTCCTACAATGAGCAGTTCTTC; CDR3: CASSLRGSYNEQFF
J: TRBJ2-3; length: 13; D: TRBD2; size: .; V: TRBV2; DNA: TGTGCCGGGGGGAGGGGTTTCTCAGATACGCAGTATTTT; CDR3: CAGGRGFSDTQYF
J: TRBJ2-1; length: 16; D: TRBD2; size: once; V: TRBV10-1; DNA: TGCGCCAGCAGCCCCAGGACTAGCGGGCCGTCTAATGAGCAGTTCTTC; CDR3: CASSPRTSGPSNEQFF
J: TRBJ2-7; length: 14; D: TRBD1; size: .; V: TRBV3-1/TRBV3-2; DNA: TGTGCCAGCAGCCAGGGGACAGCCTCCCTACGGCAGTACTTC; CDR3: CASSQGTASLRQYF
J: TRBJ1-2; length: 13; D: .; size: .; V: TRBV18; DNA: TGTGCCAGCTCACCAAAACAGGACTATGGCTACACCTTC; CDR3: CASSPKQDYGYTF
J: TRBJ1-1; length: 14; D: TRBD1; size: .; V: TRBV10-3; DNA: TGTGCCATCACCCTTACAGGGGGCGACGCTGAAGCTTTCTTT; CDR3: CAITLTGGDAEAFF
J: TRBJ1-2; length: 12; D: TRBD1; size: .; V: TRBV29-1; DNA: TGCAGCGCAGGGACAGGGATGTATGGCTACACCTTC; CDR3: CSAGTGMYGYTF
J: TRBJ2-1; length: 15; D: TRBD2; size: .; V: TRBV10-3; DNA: TGTGCCATCAGTGATAGCGGGGGAGAATACAATGAGCAGTTCTTC; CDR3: CAISDSGGEYNEQFF
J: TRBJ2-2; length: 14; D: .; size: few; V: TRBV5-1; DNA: TGCGCCAGCAGCAAGGGACAGAACACCGGGGAGCTGTTTTTT; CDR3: CASSKGQNTGELFF
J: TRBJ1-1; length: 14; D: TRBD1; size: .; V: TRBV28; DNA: TGTGCCAGCAGTCTGAGGACAGGGCCCACTGAAGCTTTCTTT; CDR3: CASSLRTGPTEAFF
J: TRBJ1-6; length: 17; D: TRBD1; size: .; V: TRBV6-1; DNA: TGTGCCAGCAGTGAGTTTTGGTCCGGGCAGGGGGATTCACCCCTCCACTTT; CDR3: CASSEFWSGQGDSPLHF
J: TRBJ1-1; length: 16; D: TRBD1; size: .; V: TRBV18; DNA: TGTGCCAGCTCACTACATCCGGGACAGGTGAACACTGAAGCTTTCTTT; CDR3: CASSLHPGQVNTEAFF
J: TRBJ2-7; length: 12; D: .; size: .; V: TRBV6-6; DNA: TGTGCCAGCAGTTACTCGAGGGACACCCAGTACTTC; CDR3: CASSYSRDTQYF
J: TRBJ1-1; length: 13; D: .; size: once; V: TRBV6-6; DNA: TGTGCCAGCAGAATACAGGGTTACACTGAAGCTTTCTTT; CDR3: CASRIQGYTEAFF
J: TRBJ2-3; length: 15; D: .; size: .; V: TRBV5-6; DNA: TGTGCCAGCAGCCTCCTCGACAGGAGCACAGATACGCAGTATTTT; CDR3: CASSLLDRSTDTQYF